This T cell receptor (delta chain) comes out of a study of γδ T cells in repeated Plasmodium falciparum infection. TCRdb reanalysed the multiplex PCR reads with CATT. Among over 45,000 delta-chain clones listed, around 1.6% were seen once. This clone is classed as medium-sized. Other DNA sequences from this sample encode an identical CDR3 as well. The CDR3 covers 18 residues. Germline V CDR1 and CDR2: TSWWSYY, QGS. The V and J ends lost 8 bases and 2 bases respectively, with 27 bases between them. Flow sorting of PBMC yielded separate Vgamma9/Vdelta2+ and Vdelta2-negative gammadelta T cell populations for bulk repertoire analysis.

This sequence was found in a pool of human donors (malaria-infected and uninfected, not separated). Sequencing was done on a sample of gamma-delta T cells from blood. The chain joins TRDV1 to TRDJ1, with D possibly TRDD2 on 8 matching bases. The CDR3 bases are TGTGCTCTTACTTCCTACGTTCGTATCTGGGGGCTAACCGATAAACTCATCTTT. Translation gives CALTSYVRIWGLTDKLIF.